The table lists the clone carrying this T cell receptor (beta chain) with a count of one. The antigen is unknown. Germline V gene sequence: CDR1 SNHLY, CDR2 FYNNEI. The CDR3 spans 12 residues. The V gene end was trimmed by 8 bases and the J gene end by 9 bases; junction bases not matched to a gene: 7. The sample comes from a study of OX40 agonist ivuxolimab in advanced cancers. With autoimmune disease history or systemic immunosuppression, patients were excluded. Generated by immunoSEQ multiplex PCR, the TCRdb table keeps only in-frame clones and is missing some. The sample holds tens of thousands of clones; 75% to 95% are singletons and the top ten take approximately 1%. Study conclusions and caveats: The mean number of expanded clones was higher in CD8+ T cells than in CD4+. Clonal expansion from baseline to week 6 occurred in both CD4+ and CD8+ T cells.

The rearrangement uses TRBV2 and TRBJ2-1; 7 bases are a match to TRBD2. Sequenced material: CD4+ or CD8+ T cells sorted from blood, taken in a trial of the OX40 agonist ivuxolimab. The TCR sequence derives from an adult with an advanced solid tumor such as melanoma, head and neck, liver or kidney cancer. CDR3 in DNA: TGTGCCAGCCGGAGGGGCGGGGGTGAGCAGTTCTTC. Its protein is CASRRGGGEQFF.